This TCR beta chain was captured by sequencing in a study of T-cell memory formation after mild COVID-19. TCRalpha and TCRbeta libraries used 5'RACE with constant-segment primers and UMIs. TCRdb re-called the 5' RACE reads through MiXCR, storing one row per CDR3 protein. The repertoire has 560,000 or so distinct CDR3 sequences, around 15% of them found once; the top ten carry less than 10%. On this clonotype itself: No antigen is known for it.

The CDR3 loop spans 15 amino acids. Germline CDR1 and CDR2: MNHEY and SVGEGT. V trimming: 4 bases; J trimming: 6 bases; junction bases outside the gene matches: 4. Whole-study results and caveats: CD4+ contracting clones were mainly CM and EM; CD8+ ones, EMRA.

The sequenced sample was PBMCs or a T cell subset sorted from them (not recorded which). This receptor was taken from an adult woman who had mild COVID-19 (a few samples of this study predate the infection). Cell type and time point are not known. The chain employs TRBV6-2 or TRBV6-3 and TRBJ2-1; 12 nucleotides align to TRBD2. DNA for the CDR3: TGTGCCAGCAGTTCGGCTAGCGGGGGGGCCAATGAGCAGTTCTTC. Protein product: CASSSASGGANEQFF.